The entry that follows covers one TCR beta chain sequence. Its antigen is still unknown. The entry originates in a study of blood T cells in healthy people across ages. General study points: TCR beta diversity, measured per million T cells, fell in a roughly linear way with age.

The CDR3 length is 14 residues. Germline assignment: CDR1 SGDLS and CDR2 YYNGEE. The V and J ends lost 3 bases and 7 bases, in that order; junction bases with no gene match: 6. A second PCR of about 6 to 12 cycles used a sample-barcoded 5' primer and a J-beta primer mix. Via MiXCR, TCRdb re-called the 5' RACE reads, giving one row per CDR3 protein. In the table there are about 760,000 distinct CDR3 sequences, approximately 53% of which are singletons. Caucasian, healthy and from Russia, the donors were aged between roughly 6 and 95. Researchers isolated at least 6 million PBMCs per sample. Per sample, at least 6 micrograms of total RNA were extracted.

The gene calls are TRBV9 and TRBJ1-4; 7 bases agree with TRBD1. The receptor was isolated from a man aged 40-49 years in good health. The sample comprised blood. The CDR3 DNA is TGTGCCAGCAGCGGGGGACAGCGTCTTGAAAAACTGTTTTTT. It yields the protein CASSGGQRLEKLFF.